Below are 18 T cell receptor beta chains sequenced from a single sample in a study of CD8 T cells in Susac syndrome. With random hexamers, reverse transcription was performed on roughly 0.45 to 1 ug of RNA. Each CDR3 protein gets one entry after TCRdb re-called the immunoSEQ multiplex PCR reads with MiXCR. In the table there are just over 150,000 distinct CDR3 sequences, about 94% of which are singletons. The sequencing sample was made of CD8+ T cells from PBMCs. Receptor source: a human donor with multiple sclerosis.

CDR3 DNA sequence: TGTGCCAGCAGTTACGGGGAGATCGGTTTAGGCTCTGGGGCCAACGTCCTGACTTTC. Translation gives CASSYGEIGLGSGANVLTF. The chain recombines TRBV6-5 with TRBJ2-6, with TRBD2 as a possible D gene (5 bases). This CDR3 spans 19 amino acids. The germline V and J ends were trimmed by 2 bases and 0 bases, with 17 bases remaining between them. The germline V gene has CDR1 MNHEY and CDR2 SVGAGI.

The chain carries TRBV30 and TRBJ1-2; D gene uncertain. CDR1 GTSNPN and CDR2 SVGIG come from the germline V gene (reference sequence). Trimming took off 4 bases at V and 6 bases at J, with 18 bases between the two ends. CDR3 size: 14 residues. The CDR3 bases are TGTGCCTGGAAGGCAGAAAACGCGGAGAATGGCTACACCTTC. It translates to CAWKAENAENGYTF.

The chain uses TRBV4-3 and TRBJ2-1; D is undetermined. This CDR3 region has 13 residues. The germline V gene encodes CDR1 LGHNA and CDR2 YSLEER. Trimming took off 2 bases at V and 4 bases at J, with 6 bases between the two ends. CDR3 sequence: CASSQSRYNEQFF. The CDR3 nucleotides read TGCGCCAGCAGCCAATCTAGATACAATGAGCAGTTCTTC.

The chain has TRBV20-1 and TRBJ1-2; tentatively, D is TRBD1 (5 bases). Deletions cut 5 bases from V and 3 bases from J, with 13 bases between. CDR3 length: 13 amino acids. CDR1 and CDR2 from the germline V gene are DFQATT and SNEGSKA (reference sequence). CDR3 in amino acids: CSALGVGDYGYTF. The CDR3 DNA reads TGCAGTGCTCTCGGGGTGGGGGACTATGGCTACACCTTC.

This clonotype was picked up a small number of times. The J gene is TRBJ1-6, the V gene TRBV9; TRBD1 agrees at 10 bases. Germline CDR1 is SGDLS and CDR2 is YYNGEE. The trim removed 5 bases at V and 9 bases at J, leaving 5 bases unmatched. There are 14 residues in the CDR3. Here the CDR3 DNA reads TGTGCCAGCAGTTCCGGGACAGGGGCTTCACCCCTCCACTTT. Amino acids: CASSSGTGASPLHF. Complete variable domain (other parts from reference TRBV9 and TRBJ1-6): DSGVTQTPKHLITATGQRVTLRCSPRSGDLSVYWYQQSLDQGLQFLIQYYNGEERAKGNILERFSAQQFPDLHSELNLSSLELGDSALYFCASSSGTGASPLHFGNGTRLTVT.

The chain couples TRBV20-1 to TRBJ1-5, with a weak D call TRBD1 (6 bases). This CDR3 comprises 18 residues. V lost 5 bases and J lost 0, with 23 bases in between. Germline lookup yields CDR1 DFQATT and CDR2 SNEGSKA (reference sequence). The CDR3 DNA reads as TGCAGTGCTCGTCGTGATTACAGGGAAGGGCATAGCAATCAGCCCCAGCATTTT. Encoded protein: CSARRDYREGHSNQPQHF.

Here the CDR3 DNA reads TGCAGCGTCCGCGCGGGGGGCTCCTACAATGAGCAGTTCTTC. This encodes CSVRAGGSYNEQFF. The chain has TRBV29-1 and TRBJ2-1; the match to TRBD2 covers 8 bases. CDR1 is SQVTM and CDR2 is ANQGSEA in the germline V gene. The V segment lost 6 bases and the J segment 0 bases; nucleotides outside the gene matches: 4. The CDR3 runs to 14 residues.

This rearrangement joins TRBV20-1 to TRBJ1-6; D gene unclear. V lost 0 bases and J lost 0, with 12 bases in between. Per the germline V gene, CDR1 is DFQATT and CDR2 is SNEGSKA (reference sequence). This CDR3 is 17 amino acids long. The chain's CDR3 is CSARDRAGSSYNSPLHF. The CDR3 coding sequence is TGCAGTGCTAGAGATCGTGCGGGGAGCTCCTATAATTCACCCCTCCACTTT.

The chain employs TRBV18 and TRBJ2-7; possibly TRBD1 for D (6 bases). The V gene lost 4 bases and the J gene lost 6 bases, with 19 bases spanning the gap. The CDR3 contains 15 residues. Germline lookup yields CDR1 KGHSH and CDR2 LQKENI. Here the CDR3 DNA reads TGTGCCAGCTCACTAGGCCAGGGGATTCGGCCCGAGCAGTACTTC. Translating gives CASSLGQGIRPEQYF.

The V call is TRBV20-1, the J call TRBJ2-1; no clear D gene. This CDR3 is 13 amino acids long. Per germline, CDR1 DFQATT and CDR2 SNEGSKA (reference sequence). V dropped 0 bases and J dropped 5 bases, with 8 bases sitting between them. For the CDR3, the DNA is TGCAGTGCTAGAGATTGGACCAACAATGAGCAGTTCTTC. Its protein is CSARDWTNNEQFF.

The chain couples TRBV27 to TRBJ2-3, with D possibly TRBD1 on 6 matching bases. The length of the CDR3 is 16 residues. Per the germline V gene, CDR1 is MNHEY and CDR2 is SMNVEV (reference sequence). Trimming stripped 3 bases from V and 1 base from J, with 14 bases between. In DNA, the CDR3 is TGTGCCAGCAGTTTGTATCAGGGGTCGGGCACAGATACGCAGTATTTT. Amino acid sequence: CASSLYQGSGTDTQYF.

V is TRBV11-3 and J is TRBJ2-1; perhaps TRBD1 as D (6 bases). There are 16 residues in the CDR3. Trimming pared 5 bases from V and 8 bases from J, leaving 22 bases between. Germline V gene data show CDR1 as SGHNT and CDR2 as YENEEA. The CDR3 DNA reads as TGTGCCAGCAGCCGCTCTCTGGGGCAGGGGTGGGATGAGCAGTTCTTC. It specifies CASSRSLGQGWDEQFF.

The rearrangement joins TRBV25-1 to TRBJ1-6; D call uncertain. Deletions cut 2 bases from V and 7 bases from J, with 9 bases between. Germline-derived CDR1 and CDR2 are MGHDK and SYGVNS. The CDR3 covers 14 residues. The CDR3 region has the DNA TGTGCCAGCAGTGAAGGGCAGGCAAATTCACCCCTCCACTTT. This codes for CASSEGQANSPLHF.

The rearrangement uses TRBV5-6 and TRBJ2-1, with a tentative D call TRBD1 (5 bases). The CDR3 spans 16 residues. The germline V gene has CDR1 SGHDT and CDR2 YYEEEE. V dropped 3 bases and J dropped 5 bases, with 18 bases sitting between them. The CDR3 nucleotides are TGTGCCAGCAGCTCCTCAGGGCTGCCCCTACACAATGAGCAGTTCTTC. It specifies CASSSSGLPLHNEQFF. The full variable domain, its missing parts supplied by reference TRBV5-6 and TRBJ2-1, is DAGVTQSPTHLIKTRGQQVTLRCSPKSGHDTVSWYQQALGQGPQFIFQYYEEEERQRGNFPDRFSGHQFPNYSSELNVNALLLGDSALYLCASSSSGLPLHNEQFFGPGTRLTVL.

V gene TRBV12-3 or TRBV12-4 combines with J gene TRBJ2-7; possible D gene TRBD2, 5 bases. The CDR3 sequence is 14 residues long. Trimming left V 8 bases short and J 3 bases short, with 17 bases between. CDR3 nucleotide sequence: TGTGCCAGCGCCATGACCGGGGAGTTCTACGAGCAGTACTTC. Amino acid sequence: CASAMTGEFYEQYF.

This clonotype was seen only once. The V and J genes are TRBV13 and TRBJ2-7; 7 nucleotides line up with TRBD1. Germline V gene sequence: CDR1 PRHDT, CDR2 FYEKMQ (reference sequence). This CDR3 spans 12 amino acids. The V segment lost 8 bases and the J segment 5 bases; nucleotides outside the gene matches: 6. The CDR3 spells CASSQGSHEQYF. CDR3 nucleotides: TGTGCCAGCTCACAGGGGTCCCACGAGCAGTACTTC.

The chain employs TRBV30 and TRBJ2-7; D may be TRBD1 or TRBD2 (6 bases each). Per germline, CDR1 GTSNPN and CDR2 SVGIG (reference sequence). This CDR3 has 14 residues. V lost 7 bases to trimming and J lost 4 bases, with 20 bases between them. The CDR3 nucleotides are TGTGCCTCCGCAAGGGGGGAAAGGGGATACGAGCAGTACTTC. Amino acid sequence: CASARGERGYEQYF.

The chain combines TRBV12-3 or TRBV12-4 with TRBJ2-2, with 9 bases fitting TRBD1. The CDR3 spans 14 residues. After removal of 6 bases from V and 3 bases from J, the junction contained 2 bases not matched to a gene. Written as DNA, the CDR3 is TGTGCCAGCAGCTGGACAGGGGACACCGGGGAGCTGTTTTTT. Its protein product is CASSWTGDTGELFF.